A single TCR beta chain is shown here with its context. Its specificity is not known. The data derive from a study of response to subunit inactivated influenza vaccine. Germline V gives CDR1 SGHRS, CDR2 YFSETQ. This CDR3 region has 15 residues. V gave up 4 bases and J gave up 7 bases; unmatched junction bases: 10. TCRdb used MiXCR to reprocess the RT-PCR reads, holding one entry per CDR3 protein. The sample lists fewer than 350,000 distinct CDR3 sequences, just over 20% occurring once. Broader study findings: Authors suggested each seasonal influenza vaccination recruits few new T cells.

The source is a man between 50 and 69 years old who received an inactivated influenza vaccine. V and J are TRBV5-1 and TRBJ1-4, with 7 bases lining up with TRBD1. The specimen was PBMCs from blood, collected about 20 months after vaccination. The CDR3 reads CASSRTGDVGEKLFF. Written as DNA, the CDR3 is TGCGCCAGCAGCAGAACAGGGGATGTAGGTGAAAAACTGTTTTTT.